The TCR beta chain under discussion was sequenced for a study of cytomegalovirus exposure and HLA in healthy donors. Study results and limitations: In a later analysis, V- and J-gene trimming of beta chains associated with a DCLRE1C missense variant, replicated independently.

Germline CDR1 MDHEN, CDR2 SYDVKM. The CDR3 has 16 amino acids. J lost 1 base, V lost 4 bases, and 6 bases had no gene match. PCR employed 60 Vbeta and 13 Jbeta primers. Source study methods: Later analysis identified 65 million to 80 million unique TCR beta chains, approximately 10 million shared. The protocol was immunoSEQ multiplex PCR, while the TCRdb copy is restricted to in-frame clones and leaves out a portion. V and J calls and clone size are those listed in that table; D and trimming were worked out from the DNA. The sample shows some 130,000 clones, 80% of them seen only once. About this clone: Its antigen is still unknown.

The V gene is TRBV28, the J gene TRBJ2-7; 11 bases agree with TRBD2. The sequenced sample was PBMCs. The sequence was collected from a man aged 25 to 45 in good health and CMV-seronegative. The CDR3 sequence is CASSSTTSGGSYEQYF. As DNA, the CDR3 is TGTGCCAGCAGTTCGACCACTAGCGGGGGTTCCTACGAGCAGTACTTC. The whole variable domain, remainder taken from reference TRBV28 and TRBJ2-7, is DVKVTQSSRYLVKRTGEKVFLECVQDMDHENMFWYRQDPGLGLRLIYFSYDVKMKEKGDIPEGYSVSREKKERFSLILESASTNQTSMYLCASSSTTSGGSYEQYFGPGTRLTVT.